This is a list of T cell receptor beta chains from one sample in a study of PD-1 blockade in classical Hodgkin lymphoma. TCRdb's copy holds only in-frame clones and misses some; the assay was immunoSEQ multiplex PCR. The sample has over 10,000 clones, about nine tenths seen once. The sequenced sample was CD4+ T cells from blood, obtained before the fourth cycle of nivolumab. These receptors were obtained from a human donor with classical Hodgkin lymphoma. Both conserved end residues are part of each CDR3. Fields, in order: D gene, clone size, J gene, V gene, CDR3 DNA, CDR3 protein. D genes are given only for firm matches. Clone size is shown for a subset of rows, as once, few, many or a class of expanded clone.

>NA|NA|TRBJ2-5|TRBV10-3
TGTGCCATCAGTGAGCATATTAGGGAGACCCAGTACTTC
CAISEHIRETQYF
>NA|NA|TRBJ2-5|TRBV10-2
TGCGCCAGCAAGGAGGGTCCTGGAGGGGGGGAGACCCAGTACTTC
CASKEGPGGGETQYF
>NA|NA|TRBJ2-2|TRBV14
TGTGCCAGCAGCCAGATTGCCTGGGGTGACACCGGGGAGCTGTTTTTT
CASSQIAWGDTGELFF
>NA|once|TRBJ2-4|TRBV27
TGTGCCAGCAGTTTATCTGTAGCTAAACTAGCCAAAAACATTCAGTACTTC
CASSLSVAKLAKNIQYF
>NA|NA|TRBJ2-7|TRBV7-9
TGTGCCAGCAGCTCAGACAGGATTGCCTACGAGCAGTACTTC
CASSSDRIAYEQYF
>TRBD1|NA|TRBJ1-6|TRBV6-5
TGTGCCAGCAGTAGACAGGGTATTGATAATTCACCCCTCCACTTT
CASSRQGIDNSPLHF
>TRBD1|NA|TRBJ2-7|TRBV2
TGTGCCAGCAGTACGCAGGGGGCGGGCGAGCAGTACTTC
CASSTQGAGEQYF
>NA|NA|TRBJ1-3|TRBV6-1
TGTGCCAGCACCCTGGGAAACACCATATATTTT
CASTLGNTIYF
>NA|NA|TRBJ2-5|TRBV5-4
TGTGCCAGCAGCTTTCCGGGACCTCAAGAGACCCAGTACTTC
CASSFPGPQETQYF
>TRBD1|NA|TRBJ1-2|TRBV18
TGTGCCAGCTCACCATTTTCGGGACAGGGACTATACGGCTACACCTTC
CASSPFSGQGLYGYTF